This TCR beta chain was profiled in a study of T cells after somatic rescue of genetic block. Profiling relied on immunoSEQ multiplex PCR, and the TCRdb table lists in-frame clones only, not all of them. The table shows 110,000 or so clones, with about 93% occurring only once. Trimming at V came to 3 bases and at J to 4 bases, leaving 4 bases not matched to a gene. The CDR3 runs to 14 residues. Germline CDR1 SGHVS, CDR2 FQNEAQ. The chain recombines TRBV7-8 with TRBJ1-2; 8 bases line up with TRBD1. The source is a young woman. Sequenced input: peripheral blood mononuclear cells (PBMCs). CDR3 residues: CASSLTGASYGYTF. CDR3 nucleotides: TGTGCCAGCAGCTTGACAGGGGCAAGCTATGGCTACACCTTC.